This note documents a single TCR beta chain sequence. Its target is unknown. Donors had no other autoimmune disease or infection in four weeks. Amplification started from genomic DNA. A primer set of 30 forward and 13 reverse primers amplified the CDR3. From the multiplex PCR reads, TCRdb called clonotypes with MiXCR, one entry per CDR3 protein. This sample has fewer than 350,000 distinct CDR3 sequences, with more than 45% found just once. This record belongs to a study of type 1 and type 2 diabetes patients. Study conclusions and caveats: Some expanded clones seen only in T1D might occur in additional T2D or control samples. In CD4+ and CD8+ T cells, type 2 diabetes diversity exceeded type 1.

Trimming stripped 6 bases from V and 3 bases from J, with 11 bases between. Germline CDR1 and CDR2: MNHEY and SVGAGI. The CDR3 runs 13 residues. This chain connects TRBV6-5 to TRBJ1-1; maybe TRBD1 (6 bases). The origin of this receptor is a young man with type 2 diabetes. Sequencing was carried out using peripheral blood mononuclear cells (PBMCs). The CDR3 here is CASRAGVYTEAFF. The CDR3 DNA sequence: TGTGCCAGCAGGGCAGGGGTGTACACTGAAGCTTTCTTT.